This T cell receptor beta chain originates from a study of cytomegalovirus exposure and HLA in healthy donors. Study at large: In a later analysis, it was reported that the roughly 130 validation repertoires had been produced on the same platform as the 666 repertoires belonging to the first cohort. The study, taken as a whole, reports: Researchers catalogued about 150 TCR beta chains as cytomegalovirus-associated. First-cohort TCR clusters tended to co-occur in the roughly 130 validation repertoires, a later analysis found. In vitro experiments confirmed that three CMV-associated chains were specific for CMV antigens.

Method: immunoSEQ multiplex PCR; TCRdb's copy keeps in-frame clones and lacks some. This table has 120,000 or so clones, 75% to 90% appearing once. As to this clone: Its antigen is currently unknown.

With 7 bases removed from V and 8 bases from J, the gap between germline ends came to 11 bases. Germline assignment: CDR1 MDHEN and CDR2 SYDVKM. The CDR3 runs to 11 residues. Material for sequencing was PBMCs. The source of this sequence is a woman under 30 in good health and CMV-seronegative. The chain couples TRBV28 to TRBJ1-1; possible D gene TRBD1, 5 bases. CDR3 loop: CASTLNREAFF. The DNA of the CDR3 is TGTGCCAGCACCCTAAACAGGGAAGCTTTCTTT.